This T cell receptor beta chain was recorded in a study of siplizumab effects on memory and regulatory T cells. Assayed TCR templates numbered about 10^5 for each sample. Some clones are missing from TCRdb's copy, which holds only in-frame ones; the method was immunoSEQ multiplex PCR. The sample carries about 100,000 clones, around 92% recorded once. Comments on this clone: Its antigen remains unidentified.

Study-level findings and limits: Memory T cells appeared less diverse than naive cells, which seemed to contribute substantially to alloresponse.

V was shortened by 8 bases and J by 2 bases, with 12 bases between the two germline ends. The CDR3 has 13 amino acids. In germline, CDR1 is LNHDA, CDR2 SQIVND (reference sequence). This clonotype was sampled from a human donor in good health. Some clones in this sample may be carry-over from other donors' samples. Material: CD4+ T cells sorted from blood. The chain links TRBV19 to TRBJ1-1; D is ambiguous. The CDR3 DNA is TGTGCCAGTGGTTTCACGGGTAACACTGAAGCTTTCTTT. The encoded protein is CASGFTGNTEAFF.